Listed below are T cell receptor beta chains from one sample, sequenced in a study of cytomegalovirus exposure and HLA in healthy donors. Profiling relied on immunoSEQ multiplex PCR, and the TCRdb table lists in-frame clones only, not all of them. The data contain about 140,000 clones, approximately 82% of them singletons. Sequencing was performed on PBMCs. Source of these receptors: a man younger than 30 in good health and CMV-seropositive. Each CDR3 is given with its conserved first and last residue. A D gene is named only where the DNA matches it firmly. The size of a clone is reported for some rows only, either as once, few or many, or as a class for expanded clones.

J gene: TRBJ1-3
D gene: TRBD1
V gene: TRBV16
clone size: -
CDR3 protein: CASSQTRGLSGNTIYF
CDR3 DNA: TGTGCCAGCAGCCAAACCAGGGGGCTTTCGGGAAACACCATATATTTT

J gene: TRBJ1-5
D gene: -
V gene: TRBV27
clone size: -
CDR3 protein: CASSSGSRQPQHF
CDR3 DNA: TGTGCCAGCAGTTCTGGCTCCAGGCAGCCCCAGCATTTT

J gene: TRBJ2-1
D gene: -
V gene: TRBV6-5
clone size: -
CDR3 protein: CASRNERSSYNEQFF
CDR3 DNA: TGTGCCAGCAGAAACGAGCGTAGCTCCTACAATGAGCAGTTCTTC

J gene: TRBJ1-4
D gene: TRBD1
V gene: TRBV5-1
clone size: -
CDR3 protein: CASSLPPGGSTNEKLFF
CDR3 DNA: TGCGCCAGCAGCTTGCCCCCAGGGGGATCAACTAATGAAAAACTGTTTTTT

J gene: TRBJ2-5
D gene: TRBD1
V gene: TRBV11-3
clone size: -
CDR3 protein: CASSLAGQSQETQYF
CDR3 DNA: TGTGCCAGCAGCTTAGCGGGACAGTCCCAAGAGACCCAGTACTTC

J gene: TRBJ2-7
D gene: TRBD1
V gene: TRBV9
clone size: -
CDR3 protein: CASSGQGSSEQYF
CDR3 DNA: TGTGCCAGCAGCGGACAGGGGAGTAGCGAGCAGTACTTC

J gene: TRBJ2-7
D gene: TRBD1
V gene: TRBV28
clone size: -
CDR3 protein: CASSLPTRGTYEQYF
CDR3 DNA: TGTGCCAGCAGTTTACCCACCAGGGGGACCTACGAGCAGTACTTC

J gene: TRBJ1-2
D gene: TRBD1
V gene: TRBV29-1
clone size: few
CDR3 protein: CSGLDRENYGYTF
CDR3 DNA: TGCAGCGGACTAGACAGGGAGAACTATGGCTACACCTTC

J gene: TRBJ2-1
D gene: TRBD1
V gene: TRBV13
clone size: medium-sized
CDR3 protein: CASSDGGTGAREQFF
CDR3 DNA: TGTGCCAGCAGCGACGGCGGGACAGGGGCTCGGGAGCAGTTCTTC

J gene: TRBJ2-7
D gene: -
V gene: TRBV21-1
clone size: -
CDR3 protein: CASSKAYGGRSSYEQYF
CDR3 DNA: TGTGCCAGCAGCAAAGCCTACGGGGGAAGAAGCTCCTACGAGCAGTACTTC

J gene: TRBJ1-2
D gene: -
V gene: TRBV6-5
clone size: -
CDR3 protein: CASSYSGTPNYGYTF
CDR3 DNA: TGTGCCAGCAGTTACTCCGGGACACCGAACTATGGCTACACCTTC

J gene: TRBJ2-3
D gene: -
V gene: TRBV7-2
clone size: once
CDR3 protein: CASNDRHPTDTQYF
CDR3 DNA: TGTGCCAGCAACGATCGACACCCCACAGATACGCAGTATTTT

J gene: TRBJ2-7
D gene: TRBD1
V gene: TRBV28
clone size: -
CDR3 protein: CASRADRGGSYEQYF
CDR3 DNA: TGTGCCAGCAGGGCCGACAGGGGGGGATCCTACGAGCAGTACTTC

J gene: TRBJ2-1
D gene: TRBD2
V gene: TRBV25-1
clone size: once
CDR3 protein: CASTDGLAVPGEQFF
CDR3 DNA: TGTGCCAGCACCGACGGACTAGCGGTCCCCGGGGAGCAGTTCTTC

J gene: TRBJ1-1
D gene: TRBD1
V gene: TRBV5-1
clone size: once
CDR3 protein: CASSLAGTGGTEAFF
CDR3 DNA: TGCGCCAGCAGCTTGGCCGGGACAGGGGGAACTGAAGCTTTCTTT

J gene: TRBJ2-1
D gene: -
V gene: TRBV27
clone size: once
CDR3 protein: CASSEGNEQFF
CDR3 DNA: TGTGCCAGCAGTGAGGGCAATGAGCAGTTCTTC

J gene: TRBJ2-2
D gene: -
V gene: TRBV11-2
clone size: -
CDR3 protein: CASSSSGELFF
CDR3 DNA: TGTGCCAGCAGCTCCTCCGGGGAGCTGTTTTTT

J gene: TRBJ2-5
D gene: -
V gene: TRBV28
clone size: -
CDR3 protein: CASSFLREILNQETQYF
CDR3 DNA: TGTGCCAGCAGTTTCTTGAGGGAAATCTTGAACCAAGAGACCCAGTACTTC

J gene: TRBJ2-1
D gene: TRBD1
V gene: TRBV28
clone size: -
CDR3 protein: CASSSPKGADEQFF
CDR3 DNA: TGTGCCAGCAGTTCCCCCAAGGGGGCCGATGAGCAGTTCTTC

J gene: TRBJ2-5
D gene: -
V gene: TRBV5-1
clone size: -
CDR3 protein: CASSRGLQETQYF
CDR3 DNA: TGCGCCAGCAGCCGCGGACTACAAGAGACCCAGTACTTC

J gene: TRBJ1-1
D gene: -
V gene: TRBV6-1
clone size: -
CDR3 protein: CASTTPWGESTEAFF
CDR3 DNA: TGTGCCAGCACTACCCCATGGGGGGAGAGCACTGAAGCTTTCTTT

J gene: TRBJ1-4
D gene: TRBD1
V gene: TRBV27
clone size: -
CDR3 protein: CASSYGTGGEKLFF
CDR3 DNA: TGTGCCAGCAGCTATGGGACAGGGGGTGAAAAACTGTTTTTT

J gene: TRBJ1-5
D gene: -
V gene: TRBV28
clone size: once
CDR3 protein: CASSAGYIGNNQPQHF
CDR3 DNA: TGTGCCAGCAGCGCAGGGTACATTGGGAATAATCAGCCCCAGCATTTT

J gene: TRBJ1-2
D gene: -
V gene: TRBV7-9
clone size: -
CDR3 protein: CASSFSGRERLYGYTF
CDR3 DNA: TGTGCCAGCAGCTTTAGTGGGAGGGAGAGACTCTATGGCTACACCTTC

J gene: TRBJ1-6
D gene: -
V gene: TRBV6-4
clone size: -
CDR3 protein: CAGLRTVYNSPLHF
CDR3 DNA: TGTGCCGGTCTACGGACAGTGTATAATTCACCCCTCCACTTT

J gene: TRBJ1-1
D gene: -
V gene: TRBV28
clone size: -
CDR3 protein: CASSSQARGNTEAFF
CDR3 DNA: TGTGCCAGCAGTTCCCAAGCCAGGGGGAACACTGAAGCTTTCTTT

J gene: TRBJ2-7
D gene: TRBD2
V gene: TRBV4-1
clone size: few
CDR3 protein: CASSYQTSEGYEQYF
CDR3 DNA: TGCGCCAGCAGCTACCAGACTAGCGAGGGCTACGAGCAGTACTTC

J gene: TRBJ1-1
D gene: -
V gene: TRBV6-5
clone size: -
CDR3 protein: CASSYFGGLNTEAFF
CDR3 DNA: TGTGCCAGCAGTTACTTTGGGGGCCTGAACACTGAAGCTTTCTTT

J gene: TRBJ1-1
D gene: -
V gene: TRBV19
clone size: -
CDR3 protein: CASSIGGGNTEAFF
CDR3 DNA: TGTGCCAGTAGTATAGGAGGGGGTAACACTGAAGCTTTCTTT

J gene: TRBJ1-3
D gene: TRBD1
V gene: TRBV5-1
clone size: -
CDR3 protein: CASSHDRGQGNTIYF
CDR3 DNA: TGCGCCAGCAGCCACGACAGGGGGCAAGGAAACACCATATATTTT

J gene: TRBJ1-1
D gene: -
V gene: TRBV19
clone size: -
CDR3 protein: CASSLQRAMNTEAFF
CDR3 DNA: TGTGCCAGTAGTCTCCAGCGGGCTATGAACACTGAAGCTTTCTTT

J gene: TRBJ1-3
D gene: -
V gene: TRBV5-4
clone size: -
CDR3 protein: CASSLGLNSGNTIYF
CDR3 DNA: TGTGCCAGCAGTCTCGGACTCAACTCTGGAAACACCATATATTTT

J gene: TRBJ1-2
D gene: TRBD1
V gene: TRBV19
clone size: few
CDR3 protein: CATSYRQGAYGYTF
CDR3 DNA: TGTGCCACCTCCTATCGACAGGGAGCCTATGGCTACACCTTC

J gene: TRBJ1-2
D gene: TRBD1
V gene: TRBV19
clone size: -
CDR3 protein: CASSRSTGGYGYTF
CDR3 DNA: TGTGCCAGTAGTAGATCGACAGGGGGCTATGGCTACACCTTC

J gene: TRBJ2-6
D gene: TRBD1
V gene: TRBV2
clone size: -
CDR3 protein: CASRLGQGRSGANVLTF
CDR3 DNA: TGTGCCAGCAGACTGGGACAGGGGAGGTCTGGGGCCAACGTCCTGACTTTC

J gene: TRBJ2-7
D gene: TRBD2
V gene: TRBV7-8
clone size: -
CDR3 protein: CASRQPLAGHSYEQYF
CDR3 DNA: TGTGCCAGCAGACAACCGCTAGCGGGCCACTCCTACGAGCAGTACTTC

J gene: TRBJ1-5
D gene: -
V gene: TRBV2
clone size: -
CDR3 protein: CASSEQGSNQPQHF
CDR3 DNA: TGTGCCAGCAGTGAACAGGGTTCCAATCAGCCCCAGCATTTT

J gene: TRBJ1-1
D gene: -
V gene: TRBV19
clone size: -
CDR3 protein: CASSPRELLNTEAFF
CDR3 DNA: TGTGCCAGTAGTCCCCGGGAACTGCTGAACACTGAAGCTTTCTTT

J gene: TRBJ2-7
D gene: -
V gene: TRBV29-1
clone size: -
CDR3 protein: CSVGQFDQDLYEQYF
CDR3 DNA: TGCAGCGTTGGTCAGTTTGATCAAGATCTCTACGAGCAGTACTTC

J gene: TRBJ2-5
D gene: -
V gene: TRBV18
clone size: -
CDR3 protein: CASSPESRAEETQYF
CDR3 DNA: TGTGCCAGCTCACCGGAAAGCAGGGCGGAGGAGACCCAGTACTTC

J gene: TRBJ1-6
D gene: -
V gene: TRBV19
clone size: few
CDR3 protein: CASSTDGNNSPLHF
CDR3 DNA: TGTGCCAGTAGTACTGACGGGAATAATTCACCCCTCCACTTT

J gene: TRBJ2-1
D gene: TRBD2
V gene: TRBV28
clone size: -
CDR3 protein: CASTDGLANYNEQFF
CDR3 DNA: TGTGCCAGCACCGACGGACTAGCGAACTACAATGAGCAGTTCTTC

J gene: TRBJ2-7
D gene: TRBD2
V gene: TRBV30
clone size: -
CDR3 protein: CAWTTGGQEQYF
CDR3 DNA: TGTGCATGGACGACGGGAGGACAAGAGCAGTACTTC

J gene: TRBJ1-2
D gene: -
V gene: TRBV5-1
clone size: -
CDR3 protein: CASSLDTYGYTF
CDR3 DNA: TGCGCCAGCAGCCTTGACACCTATGGCTACACCTTC

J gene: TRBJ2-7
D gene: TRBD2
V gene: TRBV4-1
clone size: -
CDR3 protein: CASSQALAGTYEQYF
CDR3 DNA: TGCGCCAGCAGCCAAGCCCTAGCGGGAACCTACGAGCAGTACTTC

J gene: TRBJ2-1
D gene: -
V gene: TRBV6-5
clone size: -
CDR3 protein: CASALYNEQFF
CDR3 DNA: TGTGCCAGCGCGCTCTACAATGAGCAGTTCTTC

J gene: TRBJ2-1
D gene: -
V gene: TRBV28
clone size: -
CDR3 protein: CASSQGKDNEQFF
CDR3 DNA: TGTGCCAGCAGCCAGGGGAAGGACAATGAGCAGTTCTTC

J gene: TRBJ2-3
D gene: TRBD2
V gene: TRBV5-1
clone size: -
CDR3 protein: CASSLGGTSADTQYF
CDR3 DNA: TGCGCCAGCAGCTTGGGGGGGACTAGCGCAGATACGCAGTATTTT

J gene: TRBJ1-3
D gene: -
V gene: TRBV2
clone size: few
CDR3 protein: CASSVRGVNSGNTIYF
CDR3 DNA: TGTGCCAGCAGCGTCAGGGGAGTGAACTCTGGAAACACCATATATTTT

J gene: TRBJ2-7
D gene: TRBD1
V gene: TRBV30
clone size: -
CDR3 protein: CAWRETGVLYEQYF
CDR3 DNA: TGTGCCTGGAGGGAGACAGGGGTTCTCTACGAGCAGTACTTC